These T cell receptor beta chains were read from a single sample in a study of tumor-infiltrating lymphocytes in oesophageal squamous cell carcinoma. TCRdb re-called the PCR reads with MiXCR, one entry per CDR3 protein. The sample comprises approximately 13,000 distinct CDR3 sequences, less than 65% of which are singletons, and around 35% rests with the top ten. Sequences were obtained from esophageal tumor tissue. The source is a male donor with esophageal squamous cell carcinoma. Both conserved end residues are part of each CDR3. A D gene is named only where the DNA matches it firmly. Size values are once, few and many counts, or a class for expanded clones, and some rows have none.

TRBV7-8	TRBJ1-1	once	-	TGTGCCAGCAGCTTAGCTGTGACAGCCGCTGAAGCTTTCTTT	CASSLAVTAAEAFF
TRBV20-1	TRBJ2-3	few	-	TGCAGTGCTACGTGGGCAGGGGTGAATACAGATACGCAGTATTTT	CSATWAGVNTDTQYF
TRBV27	TRBJ2-5	once	-	TGTGCCAGCAGAGGACTACAAGAGACCCAGTACTTC	CASRGLQETQYF
TRBV2	TRBJ2-5	many	TRBD2	TGTGCCAGCAGCACTAGCGGGAGGAGAGGGGAGCAGTACTTC	CASSTSGRRGEQYF
TRBV7-3	TRBJ2-5	-	-	TGTGCCAGCAGCCGTTCCGGGACACCCGAAGAGACCCAGTACTTC	CASSRSGTPEETQYF
TRBV6-1	TRBJ2-2	-	-	TGTGCCAGCACCGCGACTGACGCGAAGACCGGGGAGCTGTTTTTT	CASTATDAKTGELFF
TRBV11-2	TRBJ1-1	-	-	TGTGCCAGCAGCTACGGGAGGGGTACTGAAGCTTTCTTT	CASSYGRGTEAFF
TRBV7-2	TRBJ2-7	-	-	TGTGCCAGCAGCTGGTTTAGCACAGATACGCAGTACTTC	CASSWFSTDTQYF
TRBV24-1	TRBJ2-1	-	-	TGTGCCACCAGTGATGCCTCAGGGAGCTCCTACAATGAGCAGTTCTTC	CATSDASGSSYNEQFF
TRBV7-2	TRBJ2-5	few	-	TGTGCCAGCAGCTTAGACAGGGCAGAGACCCAGTACTTC	CASSLDRAETQYF
TRBV7-2	TRBJ2-1	medium-sized	TRBD1	TGTGCCAGCAGCTTAAGGACAGGGAAGCACAATGAGCAGTTCTTC	CASSLRTGKHNEQFF
TRBV12-3/TRBV12-4	TRBJ2-1	medium-sized	-	TGTGCCAGCAGTTTCCTCACAGGGAGCTCCTACAATGAGCAGTTCTTC	CASSFLTGSSYNEQFF
TRBV7-6	TRBJ2-7	-	-	TGTGCTAGCAGCGTGGACATAAGCTCCTACGAGCAGTACTTC	CASSVDISSYEQYF
TRBV2	TRBJ2-5	many	-	TGTGCCAGCAACGGGGGAGGAGAGACCCAGTACTTC	CASNGGGETQYF
TRBV7-2	TRBJ2-7	few	TRBD1	TGTGCCAGCAGACCCGGGACAGGGGGCTACGAGCAGTACTTC	CASRPGTGGYEQYF
TRBV12-3/TRBV12-4	TRBJ1-3	-	-	TGTGCCAGCAGTTTAGTAGGGGCGGGGGGAAACACCATATATTTT	CASSLVGAGGNTIYF
TRBV7-2	TRBJ2-5	few	TRBD1	TGTGCCAGCAGCGGAGGGACAGGGGTTCGGGGGACCCAGTACTTC	CASSGGTGVRGTQYF
TRBV6-6	TRBJ2-1	-	TRBD2	TGTGCCAGCAGCGGGACTAGCGGGGACTACAATGAGCAGTTCTTC	CASSGTSGDYNEQFF
TRBV10-2	TRBJ2-3	-	TRBD2	TGCGCCAGCAGTTTCGGGCTAGCGGGAGGGCCGACCGGGGAGCTGTATTTT	CASSFGLAGGPTGELYF
TRBV27	TRBJ1-2	-	-	TGTGCCAGCAGTTCCCGATGGGGTCCTAACTATGGCTACACCTTC	CASSSRWGPNYGYTF
TRBV5-1	TRBJ2-5	-	-	TGCGCCAGCAGCTTGGCCGGTAGGGCCACGGGGGAGACCCAGTACTTC	CASSLAGRATGETQYF
TRBV7-9	TRBJ1-2	-	-	TGTGCCAGCAGCTTACTCAGGGTTGATGGCTACACCTTC	CASSLLRVDGYTF
TRBV7-2	TRBJ2-7	-	-	TGTGCCAGCAGCTTCGACAGGCTATCCTACGAGCAGTACTTC	CASSFDRLSYEQYF
TRBV6-1	TRBJ2-1	-	-	TGTGCCAGCAGTCCGCTCGAAGGGGTTCAGAGGGCAAATGAGCAGTTCTTC	CASSPLEGVQRANEQFF
TRBV7-6	TRBJ2-7	-	-	TGTGCCAGCAACTATACCACGGTCTCCTACGAGCAGTACTTC	CASNYTTVSYEQYF
TRBV12-3/TRBV12-4	TRBJ2-7	few	-	TGTGCCAGCAATATAGAGGGCCCGGCCGGGGAGCTGTACTTC	CASNIEGPAGELYF
TRBV6-1	TRBJ2-3	-	-	TGTGCCAGCAGTGGGGGCCTAGCTGATACGCAGTATTTT	CASSGGLADTQYF
TRBV6-1	TRBJ2-7	-	-	TGTGCCAGCAGTGCGTTGGGTTCGGGGATCTACGAGCAGTACTTC	CASSALGSGIYEQYF
TRBV7-3	TRBJ2-6	medium-sized	-	TGTGCCAGTTTGGTGTCTGGGGCCAACGTCCTGACTTTC	CASLVSGANVLTF
TRBV7-8	TRBJ1-5	-	-	TGTGCCAGCAGCTTAGTGAGGAGCAATCAGCCCCAGCATTTT	CASSLVRSNQPQHF
TRBV10-3	TRBJ2-5	-	TRBD2	TGTGCCATCAGTGAGTCTGGGGGACTACAAGAGACCCAGTACTTC	CAISESGGLQETQYF
TRBV7-9	TRBJ2-3	many	-	TGTGCCAGCAGCTGGGGGGACAGCAGAGCCGATACGCAGTATTTT	CASSWGDSRADTQYF
TRBV7-2	TRBJ2-5	few	-	TGTGCCAGCAGCTTAGGGACAGTCCAAGAGACCCAGTACTTC	CASSLGTVQETQYF
TRBV12-3/TRBV12-4	TRBJ2-3	-	TRBD2	TGTGCCAGCAGTAATCCGGGACTACTCACAGATACGCAGTATTTT	CASSNPGLLTDTQYF
TRBV7-8	TRBJ2-1	-	-	TGTGCCAGCAGCCGCACGGCGGCGTCCTACGAGCAGTTCTTC	CASSRTAASYEQFF
TRBV12-3/TRBV12-4	TRBJ2-2	few	TRBD2	TGTGCCAGCAGTTTTGGCGCCGGGGGGGGGGAGCTGTTTTTT	CASSFGAGGGELFF
TRBV4-1	TRBJ1-5	many	-	TGCGCCAGCAGCCAAGTTGTAGGTAGCAATCAGCCCCAGCATTTT	CASSQVVGSNQPQHF
TRBV6-6	TRBJ2-5	-	TRBD2	TGTGCCAGCAGTTACTCGGCTAGCGGGAGGGCTGGGGAGACCCAGTACTTC	CASSYSASGRAGETQYF
TRBV6-1	TRBJ1-5	once	-	TGTGCCAGCAGTGTGGGGACGAGCAATCAGCCCCAGCATTTT	CASSVGTSNQPQHF
TRBV6-2/TRBV6-3	TRBJ2-1	few	-	TGTGCCAGCAGTTACTCGGGCAGCTACGAGCAGTTCTTC	CASSYSGSYEQFF